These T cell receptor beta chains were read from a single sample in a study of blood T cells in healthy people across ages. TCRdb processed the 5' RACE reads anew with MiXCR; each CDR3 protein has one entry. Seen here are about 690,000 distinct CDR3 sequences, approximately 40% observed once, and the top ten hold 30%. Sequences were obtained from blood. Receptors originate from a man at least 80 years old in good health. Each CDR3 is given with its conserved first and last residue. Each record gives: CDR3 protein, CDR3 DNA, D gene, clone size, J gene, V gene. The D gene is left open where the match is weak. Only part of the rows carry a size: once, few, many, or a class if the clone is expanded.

CDR3: CASSLGTTNEKLFF
DNA: TGTGCCAGCAGCTTAGGGACAACTAATGAAAAACTGTTTTTT
D: -
size: few
J: TRBJ1-4
V: TRBV7-2

CDR3: CASSVEVGTEAFF
DNA: TGTGCCAGCAGCGTAGAAGTCGGGACTGAAGCTTTCTTT
D: -
size: -
J: TRBJ1-1
V: TRBV9

CDR3: CASSLGGRTAGANVLTF
DNA: TGCGCCAGCAGCTTGGGTGGCAGGACTGCCGGGGCCAACGTCCTGACTTTC
D: -
size: -
J: TRBJ2-6
V: TRBV5-1

CDR3: CAISGSLDTQYF
DNA: TGTGCCATTAGCGGGAGTCTAGATACGCAGTATTTT
D: TRBD2
size: -
J: TRBJ2-3
V: TRBV10-3

CDR3: CASSPRNAGTGEGGYTF
DNA: TGTGCCAGCTCACCAAGGAACGCCGGGACAGGGGAGGGGGGCTACACCTTC
D: TRBD1
size: -
J: TRBJ1-2
V: TRBV18

CDR3: CASSVLRTSADTQYF
DNA: TGTGCCAGCAGCGTACTTCGAACTTCCGCAGATACGCAGTATTTT
D: -
size: few
J: TRBJ2-3
V: TRBV9

CDR3: CASTVQGSGANVLTF
DNA: TGTGCCAGCACCGTACAGGGGTCTGGGGCCAACGTCCTGACTTTC
D: TRBD1
size: -
J: TRBJ2-6
V: TRBV2

CDR3: CASSRGQGRTEAFF
DNA: TGTGCCAGCAGTCGCGGACAGGGAAGGACTGAAGCTTTCTTT
D: TRBD1
size: -
J: TRBJ1-1
V: TRBV6-2/TRBV6-3

CDR3: CSASRTPRGGETQYF
DNA: TGCAGTGCTAGTAGGACTCCGCGGGGGGGAGAGACCCAGTACTTC
D: TRBD2
size: few
J: TRBJ2-5
V: TRBV20-1

CDR3: CASSLTLGRYSNQPQHF
DNA: TGTGCCAGCAGCCTCACCTTGGGGAGGTATAGCAATCAGCCCCAGCATTTT
D: -
size: once
J: TRBJ1-5
V: TRBV5-8

CDR3: CASSLGGEGYEQYF
DNA: TGTGCCAGTAGCTTAGGTGGGGAGGGCTACGAGCAGTACTTC
D: TRBD2
size: -
J: TRBJ2-7
V: TRBV13

CDR3: CASSPGQVEDTQYF
DNA: TGCGCCAGCAGCCCCGGGCAGGTGGAAGATACGCAGTATTTT
D: -
size: many
J: TRBJ2-3
V: TRBV5-1

CDR3: CASSPAGTTAYEQYF
DNA: TGTGCCAGCAGCCCTGCCGGGACTACCGCCTACGAGCAGTACTTC
D: TRBD2
size: few
J: TRBJ2-7
V: TRBV7-2

CDR3: CASSRKGVGQYNEQFF
DNA: TGTGCCAGCAGCCGGAAAGGGGTGGGGCAATACAATGAGCAGTTCTTC
D: -
size: -
J: TRBJ2-1
V: TRBV25-1

CDR3: CASSFTITKTSGRSTDTQYF
DNA: TGTGCCAGCAGCTTCACCATTACAAAGACTAGCGGGAGGAGCACAGATACGCAGTATTTT
D: TRBD2
size: -
J: TRBJ2-3
V: TRBV7-2

CDR3: CASSYGGSETQYF
DNA: TGTGCCAGCAGTTACGGTGGATCAGAGACCCAGTACTTC
D: -
size: many
J: TRBJ2-5
V: TRBV6-2/TRBV6-3

CDR3: CASSDSHGASQGTQYF
DNA: TGCGCCAGCAGTGATTCGCACGGGGCATCACAAGGGACCCAGTACTTC
D: -
size: -
J: TRBJ2-5
V: TRBV10-1

CDR3: CASSLGQGADTQYF
DNA: TGTGCCAGCAGCCTTGGACAGGGGGCAGATACGCAGTATTTT
D: TRBD1
size: many
J: TRBJ2-3
V: TRBV7-9

CDR3: CASRTGGAEEQYF
DNA: TGTGCCAGCAGAACAGGGGGGGCGGAAGAGCAGTACTTC
D: -
size: -
J: TRBJ2-7
V: TRBV28

CDR3: CASSLGPNYEQYF
DNA: TGTGCCAGCAGCCTGGGACCTAACTACGAGCAGTACTTC
D: -
size: -
J: TRBJ2-7
V: TRBV7-6

CDR3: CASSLRGPLHF
DNA: TGTGCCAGCAGTCTGCGGGGACCCCTCCACTTT
D: -
size: few
J: TRBJ1-6
V: TRBV6-6

CDR3: CAINDSGSRDEQYF
DNA: TGTGCCATCAACGATAGCGGGAGTCGGGACGAGCAGTACTTC
D: TRBD2
size: -
J: TRBJ2-7
V: TRBV10-3

CDR3: CASSPGGRAEAFF
DNA: TGTGCCAGCTCACCCGGTGGGAGGGCCGAAGCTTTCTTT
D: -
size: few
J: TRBJ1-1
V: TRBV18

CDR3: CATSDSGSHEQYF
DNA: TGTGCCACCAGTGATAGCGGTTCTCACGAGCAGTACTTC
D: -
size: -
J: TRBJ2-7
V: TRBV24-1

CDR3: CASSLPNAPSNEQFF
DNA: TGTGCCAGCAGCTTACCGAACGCCCCCAGCAATGAGCAGTTCTTC
D: -
size: -
J: TRBJ2-1
V: TRBV7-2

CDR3: CASSSGTVPSYEQYF
DNA: TGTGCCAGCAGTTCTGGGACAGTGCCCTCCTACGAGCAGTACTTC
D: TRBD1
size: few
J: TRBJ2-7
V: TRBV6-2/TRBV6-3

CDR3: CASRPQLGYNEQFF
DNA: TGTGCCAGCAGACCCCAACTAGGGTACAATGAGCAGTTCTTC
D: -
size: -
J: TRBJ2-1
V: TRBV6-2/TRBV6-3

CDR3: CSARERGRRSYGYTF
DNA: TGCAGTGCTAGGGAGAGGGGGCGCCGGTCGTATGGCTACACCTTC
D: TRBD1
size: -
J: TRBJ1-2
V: TRBV20-1

CDR3: CSVVQLVGNNEQFF
DNA: TGCAGCGTTGTCCAGCTCGTGGGTAACAATGAGCAGTTCTTC
D: -
size: few
J: TRBJ2-1
V: TRBV29-1

CDR3: CASSQEGGNLRTNEKLFF
DNA: TGCGCCAGCAGCCAAGAAGGCGGGAATTTGAGAACTAATGAAAAACTGTTTTTT
D: -
size: many
J: TRBJ1-4
V: TRBV4-3

CDR3: CASSRIAGAGANVLTF
DNA: TGTGCCAGCAGCCGTATTGCAGGGGCTGGGGCCAACGTCCTGACTTTC
D: -
size: -
J: TRBJ2-6
V: TRBV3-1

CDR3: CASSVEGTGKETQYF
DNA: TGTGCCAGCAGCGTAGAGGGCACGGGGAAAGAGACCCAGTACTTC
D: -
size: once
J: TRBJ2-5
V: TRBV9

CDR3: CASSRGPPGQPYEQYF
DNA: TGCGCCAGCAGCCGAGGACCTCCGGGACAGCCATACGAGCAGTACTTC
D: TRBD1
size: few
J: TRBJ2-7
V: TRBV4-3

CDR3: CASGLVPGRGGTGELFF
DNA: TGTGCTAGTGGTTTGGTACCAGGGAGAGGCGGCACCGGGGAGCTGTTTTTT
D: -
size: -
J: TRBJ2-2
V: TRBV12-5

CDR3: CASSDLLSTDTQYF
DNA: TGCGCCAGCAGTGATTTGCTTAGCACAGATACGCAGTATTTT
D: -
size: -
J: TRBJ2-3
V: TRBV10-1

CDR3: CAGSFGTSGNFEQYF
DNA: TGTGCCGGCAGTTTCGGGACTAGCGGGAATTTCGAGCAGTACTTC
D: TRBD2
size: -
J: TRBJ2-7
V: TRBV27

CDR3: CASSQQGAYNEQFF
DNA: TGTGCCAGCAGTCAACAGGGGGCCTACAATGAGCAGTTCTTC
D: TRBD1
size: few
J: TRBJ2-1
V: TRBV6-2/TRBV6-3

CDR3: CATSDPSAESSYNEQFF
DNA: TGTGCCACCAGTGATCCGAGTGCGGAGAGCTCCTACAATGAGCAGTTCTTC
D: -
size: -
J: TRBJ2-1
V: TRBV24-1

CDR3: CASSLDIGVPDTQYF
DNA: TGTGCCAGCAGCTTAGATATTGGGGTTCCCGATACGCAGTATTTT
D: -
size: few
J: TRBJ2-3
V: TRBV11-2

CDR3: CSAISGRSDEQFF
DNA: TGCAGTGCTATTAGCGGGAGGTCCGATGAGCAGTTCTTC
D: TRBD2
size: -
J: TRBJ2-1
V: TRBV20-1

CDR3: CASRTGQGAMYEQYF
DNA: TGTGCCAGCAGAACTGGACAGGGGGCAATGTACGAGCAGTACTTC
D: TRBD1
size: -
J: TRBJ2-7
V: TRBV27

CDR3: CASRQDLRGDTDTQYF
DNA: TGTGCCAGCAGACAGGACCTAAGGGGTGACACAGATACGCAGTATTTT
D: -
size: -
J: TRBJ2-3
V: TRBV12-3/TRBV12-4

CDR3: CSARREGYSYEQFF
DNA: TGCAGTGCTAGAAGGGAGGGTTACTCCTACGAGCAGTTCTTC
D: TRBD2
size: -
J: TRBJ2-1
V: TRBV20-1

CDR3: CSARHRMNSYNEQFF
DNA: TGCAGTGCTAGACATAGAATGAACTCCTACAATGAGCAGTTCTTC
D: -
size: -
J: TRBJ2-1
V: TRBV20-1

CDR3: CASSEARAAEQFF
DNA: TGTGCCAGCAGTGAAGCCCGGGCGGCTGAGCAGTTCTTC
D: -
size: -
J: TRBJ2-1
V: TRBV2

CDR3: CASSARGGNNNEQFF
DNA: TGTGCCAGCAGCGCGAGGGGCGGCAACAACAATGAGCAGTTCTTC
D: -
size: many
J: TRBJ2-1
V: TRBV7-9

CDR3: CSTRRGPGRIYEQYF
DNA: TGCAGTACTAGAAGAGGCCCAGGCCGGATCTACGAGCAGTACTTC
D: -
size: -
J: TRBJ2-7
V: TRBV20-1

CDR3: CASSKQGPNTEAFF
DNA: TGTGCCAGCAGTAAACAGGGACCTAACACTGAAGCTTTCTTT
D: -
size: -
J: TRBJ1-1
V: TRBV7-2

CDR3: CASSPGQNPIDTQYF
DNA: TGTGCCAGCAGTCCGGGTCAAAACCCCATAGATACGCAGTATTTT
D: -
size: -
J: TRBJ2-3
V: TRBV12-3/TRBV12-4